The following is a T cell receptor (beta chain) sequence with its context. At one boundary the junction diverges from the germline segment, which might be a read error. These data are taken from a study of read filtering for tumor transcriptome and immune sequencing. Molecular barcoded adaptors covering alpha/delta and beta/gamma chains were used on approximately 440 ng RNA. From the reads, TCRdb called clonotypes with MiXCR, one entry per CDR3 protein. The data hold fewer than 100,000 distinct CDR3 sequences, with more than 9% observed a single time. The specimen sequenced was a population of CD138-negative cells sorted from bone marrow. The receptor was isolated from a donor at least 40 years old with multiple myeloma.

The CDR3 protein is CASSSTGPTADTEELFF. In DNA form, the CDR3 reads TGTGCCAGCAGCTCGACGGGCCCTACAGCGGACACCGAGGAGCTGTTTTTT. This chain uses TRBV11-3 with TRBJ2-2, with D perhaps assigned TRBD1 or TRBD2 (5 bases each). Germline V gene lookup returns CDR1 SGHNT and CDR2 YENEEA. This CDR3 has 17 residues.